Each of the 5 T cell receptor beta chains below was sequenced from the same sample in a study of shared clonotypes between healthy human individuals. Here immunoSEQ multiplex PCR was the method, and the copy in TCRdb shows in-frame clones only, minus some. The repertoire includes millions of clones, 85% to 95% of them detected once, and roughly 0.13% sits in the top ten. The sequenced sample was naive CD4+ T cells sorted from blood. The subset was: CD45RA+ positively selected. These TCRs come from a man between 18 and 29 years old in good health.

In this sample, this clone turned up once. Distinct nucleotide sequences in the sample also encode this CDR3. J is TRBJ2-1 and V is TRBV6-5, with a tentative D call TRBD1 (6 bases). V lost 5 bases and J 1 base, leaving 9 bases between the germline ends. CDR1 is MNHEY and CDR2 is SVGAGI in the germline V gene. The CDR3 extends over 14 amino acids. The CDR3 loop reads CASSRGGSYNEQFF. In DNA form, the CDR3 reads TGTGCCAGCAGTCGAGGGGGTTCCTACAATGAGCAGTTCTTC.

The chain carries TRBV11-2 and TRBJ1-1; 8 bases match TRBD1. V was pared by 4 bases and J by 5 bases, with 6 bases of the junction left unmatched. The CDR3 is 14 residues long. Germline loops: CDR1 SGHAT, CDR2 FQNNGV. The CDR3 coding sequence is TGTGCCAGCAGCTCACAGGGGGGGAAAACTGAAGCTTTCTTT. It yields the protein CASSSQGGKTEAFF. The full variable domain, rest sourced from reference TRBV11-2 and TRBJ1-1, is EAGVAQSPRYKIIEKRQSVAFWCNPISGHATLYWYQQILGQGPKLLIQFQNNGVVDDSQLPKDRFSAERLKGVDSTLKIQPAKLEDSAVYLCASSSQGGKTEAFFGQGTRLTVV.

This chain links TRBV28 with TRBJ1-2; 9 nucleotides match TRBD1. This CDR3 contains 14 residues. The germline gives CDR1 MDHEN, CDR2 SYDVKM. V shed 4 bases, J shed 4 bases, and the junction held 4 bases outside the gene matches. Here the CDR3 reads CASSSWTGAYGYTF. CDR3 in DNA: TGTGCCAGCAGTTCGTGGACAGGGGCCTATGGCTACACCTTC.

The V gene is TRBV2, the J gene TRBJ2-5, with no clear D. Germline V gene sequence: CDR1 SNHLY, CDR2 FYNNEI. The CDR3 sequence is 12 residues long. V dropped 6 bases and J dropped 5 bases, with 10 bases sitting between them. The CDR3 here is CASRWMGETQYF. Written as DNA, the CDR3 is TGTGCCAGCAGGTGGATGGGGGAGACCCAGTACTTC.

V is TRBV28 and J is TRBJ1-1; D remains ambiguous. V lost 6 bases and J lost 12, with 14 bases in between. The germline gives CDR1 MDHEN, CDR2 SYDVKM. The CDR3 is 11 amino acids. The CDR3 nucleotides read TGTGCCAGCAGAAGTCGCAACGTTCCTTTCTTT. It translates to CASRSRNVPFF. The full variable domain, rest sourced from reference TRBV28 and TRBJ1-1, is DVKVTQSSRYLVKRTGEKVFLECVQDMDHENMFWYRQDPGLGLRLIYFSYDVKMKEKGDIPEGYSVSREKKERFSLILESASTNQTSMYLCASRSRNVPFFGQGTRLTVV.